Below are 21 T cell receptor beta chains sequenced from a single sample in a study of blood T cell repertoires in COVID-19. The assay was immunoSEQ multiplex PCR, and TCRdb's table has in-frame clones only and misses some. The repertoire holds under 250,000 clones, with more than 75% as singletons. Sequencing was carried out using PBMCs or T cells enriched from blood (not recorded which). The receptor source for this set is a man aged 25 to 45 with acute COVID-19.

The chain couples TRBV6-6 to TRBJ1-5; TRBD1 matches at 7 bases. With 6 bases clipped from V and 7 bases from J, the junction kept 6 bases outside the gene matches. Germline values: CDR1 MNHNY, CDR2 SVGAGI (reference sequence). The CDR3 length is 13 residues. The chain's CDR3 is CASRDRDGQPQHF. CDR3 nucleotides: TGTGCCAGCAGAGACAGGGATGGACAGCCCCAGCATTTT.

On this clone: Different DNA sequences within this sample yield the same CDR3. The rearrangement joins TRBV6-5 to TRBJ1-1, with 11 bases matching TRBD1. This CDR3 has 14 residues. The junction had 0 bases not matched to a gene; V was cut back by 2 bases and J by 4 bases. Germline-derived CDR1 and CDR2 are MNHEY and SVGAGI. CDR3 loop: CASSYGTGGTEAFF. The CDR3 bases are TGTGCCAGCAGTTACGGGACAGGGGGCACTGAAGCTTTCTTT.

This chain links TRBV12-3 or TRBV12-4 with TRBJ1-1; the D is unclear. Deletions cut 6 bases from V and 2 bases from J, with 4 bases between. The CDR3 consists of 11 residues. CDR3 bases: TGTGCCAGCAGACAAAACACTGAAGCTTTCTTT. It translates to CASRQNTEAFF.

To note about this clone: This same CDR3 is encoded by further DNA sequences in the sample. J is TRBJ2-7 and V is TRBV5-1; D gene ambiguous. The V end was cut by 2 bases, the J end by 1 base, with 7 bases between. CDR3 length equals 13 residues. Germline V gene lookup returns CDR1 SGHRS and CDR2 YFSETQ. The CDR3 DNA is TGCGCCAGCAGCTTTGACAATTCCTACGAGCAGTACTTC. Its translation is CASSFDNSYEQYF.

V gene TRBV18 combines with J gene TRBJ2-5; tentatively, D is TRBD2 (5 bases). Trimming stripped 0 bases from V and 5 bases from J, with 13 bases between. This CDR3 region has 15 residues. CDR1 is KGHSH, CDR2 LQKENI, per germline. Written as DNA, the CDR3 is TGTGCCAGCTCACCACCGATGCGGGTTGCGGAGACCCAGTACTTC. Residues: CASSPPMRVAETQYF.

This clone was observed once. The V gene is TRBV23-1, the J gene TRBJ2-7, with a weak D call TRBD2 (7 bases). TRBV23-1 falls under the ORF class, with uncertain function. The CDR3 sequence is 18 residues long. V lost 0 bases to trimming and J lost 0 bases, with 18 bases between them. Here the CDR3 reads CASSQSNPLGGPSYEQYF. The CDR3 coding sequence is TGCGCCAGCAGTCAATCGAACCCATTGGGGGGGCCCTCCTACGAGCAGTACTTC.

The chain has TRBV19 and TRBJ1-1; a weak D match, TRBD1 (5 bases). Per germline, CDR1 LNHDA and CDR2 SQIVND (reference sequence). V dropped 5 bases and J dropped 0 bases, with 10 bases sitting between them. CDR3 length: 14 amino acids. Here the CDR3 DNA reads TGTGCCAGTAGTCAGCGGGGGATGAACACTGAAGCTTTCTTT. As protein: CASSQRGMNTEAFF.

The genes are TRBV11-2 and TRBJ2-1; 9 bases map to TRBD2. V was pared by 5 bases and J by 0 bases, with 14 bases of the junction left unmatched. CDR1 is SGHAT and CDR2 is FQNNGV in the germline V gene. This CDR3 contains 19 residues. CDR3 DNA: TGTGCCAGCAGCCCTCAGCGGGGGGTAAGCCCAATCTCCTACAATGAGCAGTTCTTC. This codes for CASSPQRGVSPISYNEQFF.

The CDR3 is CASSEARGEKDTQYF. In nucleotides, the CDR3 is TGTGCCAGCAGTGAAGCGCGCGGGGAAAAAGATACGCAGTATTTT. The chain links TRBV2 to TRBJ2-3; tentatively, D is TRBD2 (6 bases). V lost 0 bases and J lost 5, with 12 bases in between. This CDR3 is 15 amino acids long. Germline V gene sequence: CDR1 SNHLY, CDR2 FYNNEI.

The genes are TRBV9 and TRBJ2-7; the D is unclear. The V end lost 0 bases, the J end lost 2 bases, and 9 bases lay between the germline ends. The CDR3 loop spans 14 amino acids. Looked up from germline, CDR1 is SGDLS and CDR2 is YYNGEE. CDR3 nucleotide sequence: TGTGCCAGCAGCGTAGCCGTTCTCGCCTACGAGCAGTACTTC. Residues: CASSVAVLAYEQYF.

The rearrangement uses TRBV6-5 and TRBJ1-1; 7 bases map to TRBD1. V lost 5 bases, J lost 9 bases, and 9 bases stayed unmatched. The CDR3 spans 13 residues. Per the germline V gene, CDR1 is MNHEY and CDR2 is SVGAGI. CDR3 bases: TGTGCCAGCAGTCCCTCGACAGGGCAGCAAGCTTTCTTT. Encoded protein: CASSPSTGQQAFF.

The V gene is TRBV19, the J gene TRBJ2-3, with D possibly matching TRBD1 (6 bases). This CDR3 has 15 residues. V lost 2 bases and J 1 base, leaving 10 bases between the germline ends. Germline CDR1 reads LNHDA; CDR2 reads SQIVND (reference sequence). The chain's CDR3 is CASSISQGRTDTQYF. The DNA for the CDR3 is TGTGCCAGTAGTATATCACAGGGCCGCACAGATACGCAGTATTTT.

The chain couples TRBV27 to TRBJ2-2, with TRBD1 matching over 8 bases. CDR3 size: 14 residues. Trimming at V came to 6 bases and at J to 1 base, leaving 1 base not matched to a gene. From germline, CDR1 is MNHEY and CDR2 SMNVEV (reference sequence). The CDR3, as DNA: TGTGCCAGCAGCAGGGGGCGGAACACCGGGGAGCTGTTTTTT. Translating gives CASSRGRNTGELFF.

The genes are TRBV21-1 and TRBJ1-4; the table's D call, TRBD1, was not checked against the DNA. TRBV21-1 is classified as a pseudogene. CDR3 length: 22 residues. CDR3 bases: TGTGCCAGCAGCAAAGACGAGCGGTCTCAGGGGGCCCCACCGGGGACTAATGAAAAACTGTTTTTT. This gives the protein CASSKDERSQGAPPGTNEKLFF.

The chain joins TRBV7-3 to TRBJ1-6, with D perhaps TRBD1 (6 bases). Germline CDR1 reads SGHTA; CDR2 reads FQGTGA. The CDR3 is made up of 14 amino acids. V was clipped by 4 bases and J by 10 bases, with 14 bases between them. CDR3 residues: CASSSTGRGSPLHF. The CDR3 nucleotides are TGTGCCAGCAGCTCAACAGGGAGGGGCTCACCCCTCCACTTT.

The gene calls are TRBV29-1 and TRBJ1-1; TRBD1 agrees at 7 bases. The V segment lost 4 bases and the J segment 1 base; nucleotides outside the gene matches: 6. The CDR3 covers 14 residues. Germline CDR1 SQVTM, CDR2 ANQGSEA. The CDR3 region has the DNA TGCAGCGTTGTACAGGGGAATAGGAACACTGAAGCTTTCTTT. Translating it yields CSVVQGNRNTEAFF.

The chain recombines TRBV19 with TRBJ1-3; D gene uncertain. Germline V gene data show CDR1 as LNHDA and CDR2 as SQIVND (reference sequence). The CDR3 loop spans 15 amino acids. The V end lost 5 bases, the J end lost 0 bases, and 11 bases lay between the germline ends. CDR3 coding DNA: TGTGCCAGTAGTCCCCGGAGGGCCTCTGGAAACACCATATATTTT. Amino acid sequence: CASSPRRASGNTIYF.

The chain employs TRBV5-6 and TRBJ2-3; the D gene is possibly TRBD2 (6 bases). Per the germline V gene, CDR1 is SGHDT and CDR2 is YYEEEE. V was trimmed by 4 bases and J by 0 bases, leaving 15 bases between them. This CDR3 has 16 amino acids. The CDR3 DNA sequence: TGTGCCAGCAGCCGGGACTTCCGTTCTAGCACAGATACGCAGTATTTT. The encoded protein is CASSRDFRSSTDTQYF. Drawing the rest from reference TRBV5-6 and TRBJ2-3, the complete variable domain is DAGVTQSPTHLIKTRGQQVTLRCSPKSGHDTVSWYQQALGQGPQFIFQYYEEEERQRGNFPDRFSGHQFPNYSSELNVNALLLGDSALYLCASSRDFRSSTDTQYFGPGTRLTVL.

The sample holds a few counts of this clone. As DNA, the CDR3 is TGTGCCAGCGGCCTTGGACAGGGCTTCACCGGGGAGCTGTTTTTT. It codes for CASGLGQGFTGELFF. This chain joins TRBV5-6 and TRBJ2-2; TRBD1 matches 8 bases. The V gene end was trimmed by 7 bases and the J gene end by 4 bases; junction bases not matched to a gene: 9. This CDR3 is 15 amino acids long. Germline CDR1 reads SGHDT; CDR2 reads YYEEEE.

CDR3 DNA: TGCGCCAGCAAGGGACAGGGTGGGAACAATGAGCAGTTCTTC. Translation: CASKGQGGNNEQFF. The J gene is TRBJ2-1, the V gene TRBV5-1; 9 nucleotides match TRBD1. The CDR3 has 14 residues. Per the germline V gene, CDR1 is SGHRS and CDR2 is YFSETQ. J gave up 5 bases and V 6 bases, and 6 bases lay outside the gene matches.

V gene TRBV30 combines with J gene TRBJ2-3, with TRBD1 as a possible D gene (6 bases). The V end was cut by 1 base, the J end by 2 bases, with 10 bases between. The CDR3 extends over 14 amino acids. Germline CDR1 and CDR2: GTSNPN and SVGIG (reference sequence). As DNA, the CDR3 is TGTGCCTGGAGTGAAGGGGGAACCACAGATACGCAGTATTTT. Amino acids: CAWSEGGTTDTQYF.